Listed below are T cell receptor beta chains from one sample, sequenced in a study of CD8 T cells in ankylosing spondylitis. TCRdb re-derived calls from the 5' RACE reads in MiXCR, one entry per CDR3 protein. The sample shows 650,000 to 800,000 distinct CDR3 sequences, 15% to 20% of them seen only once. Sequencing used blood, either unsorted or a sorted T cell fraction (not recorded which). Receptor source: a male donor with ankylosing spondylitis. Each CDR3 is given with its conserved first and last residue. Fields, in order: D gene, V gene, J gene, clone size, CDR3 protein, CDR3 DNA. D genes are given only for firm matches. The size field is filled for only some rows; it gives once, few, many or a size class.

d_call: .
v_call: TRBV5-1
j_call: TRBJ1-5
clone_size: many
cdr3_aa: CASRLETGANQPQHF
cdr3_nt: TGCGCCAGCCGCCTCGAGACAGGAGCGAATCAGCCCCAGCATTTT

d_call: .
v_call: TRBV20-1
j_call: TRBJ2-7
clone_size: .
cdr3_aa: CSAGTSSYEQYF
cdr3_nt: TGCAGTGCAGGTACCAGCTCCTACGAGCAGTACTTC

d_call: TRBD2
v_call: TRBV30
j_call: TRBJ2-3
clone_size: .
cdr3_aa: CAWSPKGPGGVTDTQYF
cdr3_nt: TGTGCCTGGAGTCCGAAGGGCCCGGGAGGTGTCACAGATACGCAGTATTTT

d_call: .
v_call: TRBV29-1
j_call: TRBJ2-5
clone_size: .
cdr3_aa: CSVDSAGNQETQYF
cdr3_nt: TGCAGCGTTGATTCCGCAGGAAACCAAGAGACCCAGTACTTC

d_call: TRBD2
v_call: TRBV14
j_call: TRBJ2-1
clone_size: .
cdr3_aa: CASSQVETSGYNEQFF
cdr3_nt: TGTGCCAGCAGCCAAGTGGAAACTAGCGGATACAATGAGCAGTTCTTC

d_call: .
v_call: TRBV12-3/TRBV12-4
j_call: TRBJ1-6
clone_size: .
cdr3_aa: CASSLGRQVLGALHF
cdr3_nt: TGTGCCAGCAGTTTAGGAAGACAGGTCCTCGGAGCCCTCCACTTT

d_call: TRBD2
v_call: TRBV27
j_call: TRBJ2-1
clone_size: .
cdr3_aa: CASSRLAGEENEQFF
cdr3_nt: TGTGCCAGCAGCCGCTTAGCGGGAGAGGAAAATGAGCAGTTCTTC

d_call: .
v_call: TRBV12-3/TRBV12-4
j_call: TRBJ1-5
clone_size: few
cdr3_aa: CASSPEGPNQPQHF
cdr3_nt: TGTGCCAGCAGTCCCGAAGGCCCCAATCAGCCCCAGCATTTT

d_call: .
v_call: TRBV20-1
j_call: TRBJ1-4
clone_size: few
cdr3_aa: CSALGGAEKLFF
cdr3_nt: TGCAGTGCTCTTGGAGGGGCTGAAAAACTGTTTTTT

d_call: .
v_call: TRBV5-1
j_call: TRBJ2-7
clone_size: .
cdr3_aa: CASSSSGTVGMYEQYF
cdr3_nt: TGCGCCAGCAGCTCCTCCGGGACCGTGGGTATGTACGAGCAGTACTTC

d_call: .
v_call: TRBV6-2/TRBV6-3
j_call: TRBJ1-4
clone_size: few
cdr3_aa: CASSPWLRDEKLFF
cdr3_nt: TGTGCCAGCAGTCCGTGGCTGCGCGATGAAAAACTGTTTTTT

d_call: .
v_call: TRBV20-1
j_call: TRBJ1-2
clone_size: .
cdr3_aa: CSARVLSGEGWSNYGYTF
cdr3_nt: TGCAGTGCTAGGGTTCTTTCGGGGGAGGGGTGGTCTAACTATGGCTACACCTTC

d_call: TRBD1
v_call: TRBV5-6
j_call: TRBJ1-1
clone_size: .
cdr3_aa: CASSPVDRLNTEAFF
cdr3_nt: TGTGCCAGCAGCCCTGTGGACAGGTTGAACACTGAAGCTTTCTTT

d_call: TRBD2
v_call: TRBV20-1
j_call: TRBJ2-7
clone_size: few
cdr3_aa: CSASPQREASYYEQYF
cdr3_nt: TGCAGTGCTAGTCCCCAGCGGGAGGCCAGTTACTACGAGCAGTACTTC

d_call: .
v_call: TRBV7-3
j_call: TRBJ2-4
clone_size: .
cdr3_aa: CASSLKGDDIQYF
cdr3_nt: TGTGCCAGCAGCTTAAAAGGGGATGACATTCAGTACTTC